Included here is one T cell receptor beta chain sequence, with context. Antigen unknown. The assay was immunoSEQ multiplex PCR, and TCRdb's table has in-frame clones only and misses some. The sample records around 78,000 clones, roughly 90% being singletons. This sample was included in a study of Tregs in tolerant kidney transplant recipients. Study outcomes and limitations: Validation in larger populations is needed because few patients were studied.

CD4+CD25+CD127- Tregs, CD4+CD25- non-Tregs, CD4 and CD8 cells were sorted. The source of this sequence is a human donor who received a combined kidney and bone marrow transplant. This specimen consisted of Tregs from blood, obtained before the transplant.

As DNA, the CDR3 is TGTGCCAGCAGCCCCTGGGAGGCCTACAATGAGCAGTTCTTC. The encoded protein is CASSPWEAYNEQFF. This rearrangement joins TRBV7-9 to TRBJ2-1; D possibly corresponds to TRBD2 (6 bases). The ends were cut back, 5 bases at V and 2 bases at J, with 10 bases in the middle. The germline CDR1 and CDR2 sequences are SEHNR and FQNEAQ (reference sequence). The CDR3 has 14 amino acids. The variable domain in full, completed from reference TRBV7-9 and TRBJ2-1, reads DTGVSQNPRHKITKRGQNVTFRCDPISEHNRLYWYRQTLGQGPEFLTYFQNEAQLEKSRLLSDRFSAERPKGSFSTLEIQRTEQGDSAMYLCASSPWEAYNEQFFGPGTRLTVL.